The T cell receptor (beta chain) described here comes from a study of blood T cell repertoires in COVID-19. About the research overall: The study drew acute and convalescent COVID-19 samples from the United States, Italy and Spain. T cells, B-cell-depleted T cells, or PBMCs provided the cDNA or gDNA that served as material.

The CDR3 extends over 14 amino acids. V shed 0 bases and J shed 0 bases, with 6 bases lying between them. CDR1 is SGHRS, CDR2 YFSETQ, per germline. In the source study's methods: Estimation of nucleated cell counts was performed using reference gene primer amplification. Clones were read by immunoSEQ multiplex PCR, and TCRdb kept only the in-frame ones, dropping some. That table is the source of V, J and clone size, and D and trimming were worked out from the DNA. This sample carries some 190,000 clones, 85% to 90% of them seen once, and the ten largest clones take around 4.8%. Sequenced sample: peripheral blood. This chain links TRBV5-1 with TRBJ1-2; D may be TRBD1 (6 bases). The sequence derives from a human donor in a cohort sampled during active COVID-19. The CDR3 protein is CASSLGQANYGYTF. The CDR3 bases are TGCGCCAGCAGCTTGGGACAGGCTAACTATGGCTACACCTTC.